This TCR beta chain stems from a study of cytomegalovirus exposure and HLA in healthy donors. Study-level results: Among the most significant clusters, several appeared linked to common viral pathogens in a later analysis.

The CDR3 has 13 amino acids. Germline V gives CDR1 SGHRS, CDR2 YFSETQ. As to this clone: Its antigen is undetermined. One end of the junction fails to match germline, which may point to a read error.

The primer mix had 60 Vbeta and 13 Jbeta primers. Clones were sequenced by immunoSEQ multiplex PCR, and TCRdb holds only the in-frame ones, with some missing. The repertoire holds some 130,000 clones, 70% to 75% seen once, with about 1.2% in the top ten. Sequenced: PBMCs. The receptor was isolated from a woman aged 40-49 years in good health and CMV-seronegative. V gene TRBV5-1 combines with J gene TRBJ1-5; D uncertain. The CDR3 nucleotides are TGCGCCGGCAGCTTGCAGTACAATCAGCCCCAGCATTTT. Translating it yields CAGSLQYNQPQHF. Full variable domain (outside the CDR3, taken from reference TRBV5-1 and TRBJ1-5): KAGVTQTPRYLIKTRGQQVTLSCSPISGHRSVSWYQQTPGQGLQFLFEYFSETQRNKGNFPGRFSGRQFSNSRSEMNVSTLELGDSALYLCAGSLQYNQPQHFGDGTRLSIL.